Shown below are 10 T cell receptor beta chains from a single sample sequenced in a study of beta chain features in type 1 diabetes. Expressed TCRB transcripts were sequenced because the isolated RNA had all been reverse transcribed beforehand. The assay was immunoSEQ multiplex PCR, and TCRdb's table has in-frame clones only and misses some. The table lists nearly 250,000 clones, around 14% of them singletons. Source material: naive CD4+ T cells from blood. These receptors were taken from a woman between 40 and 50 years old in good health.

This clone was counted once. The chain combines TRBV12-5 with TRBJ2-1; no definite D call. Germline loops: CDR1 LGHNT, CDR2 FRNRAP. This CDR3 has 11 amino acids. Trimming removed 3 bases at V and 8 bases at J, with 5 bases between. The CDR3: CASGFSHEQFF. In DNA form, the CDR3 reads TGTGCTAGTGGTTTCTCTCATGAGCAGTTCTTC.

Only a few counts were recorded for this clone. Here the CDR3 DNA reads TGTGCCAGCTCACCAGGGACAGGGGGTAATTCACCCCTCCACTTT. Protein: CASSPGTGGNSPLHF. V gene TRBV18 combines with J gene TRBJ1-6; 11 nucleotides align to TRBD1. V lost 2 bases, J lost 6 bases, and 0 bases stayed unmatched. Germline CDR1 and CDR2: KGHSH and LQKENI. CDR3 length: 15 amino acids.

This clone was seen a handful of times. The chain carries TRBV29-1 and TRBJ2-3; D perhaps matches TRBD2 (6 bases). The CDR3 sequence is 11 residues long. The V and J ends lost 7 bases and 7 bases respectively, with 12 bases between them. The germline V gene has CDR1 SQVTM and CDR2 ANQGSEA. The CDR3 reads CSARLDHTQYF. CDR3 DNA: TGCAGCGCCAGACTAGACCATACGCAGTATTTT.

V is TRBV12-2 and J is TRBJ2-1; the table's D call of TRBD2 was not tested on the DNA. TRBV12-2 is a pseudogene. The CDR3 totals 17 residues. The CDR3 reads CASRLTKLTRCYNEQFF. For the CDR3, the DNA is TGTGCAAGTCGTTTGACGAAATTGACTAGGTGCTACAATGAGCAGTTCTTC.

CDR3 residues: CASSFPGQGKNYGYTF. The CDR3 DNA reads as TGCGCCAGCAGCTTTCCGGGACAGGGGAAGAACTATGGCTACACCTTC. The chain couples TRBV5-1 to TRBJ1-2; TRBD1 aligns across 10 bases. The CDR3 loop spans 16 amino acids. CDR1 and CDR2 (germline): SGHRS, YFSETQ. The V and J ends lost 2 bases and 2 bases, in that order; junction bases with no gene match: 6.

The chain links TRBV6-5 to TRBJ1-5; 9 positions match TRBD1. Germline V CDR1 and CDR2: MNHEY, SVGAGI. The J segment lost 4 bases and the V segment lost 7 bases, leaving 8 bases of the junction unmatched. The CDR3 consists of 15 residues. The CDR3 bases are TGTGCCAGCAAACAGGGACAGGGCCCTAATCAGCCCCAGCATTTT. Protein sequence: CASKQGQGPNQPQHF.

This clone was detected only a few times. This rearrangement joins TRBV7-2 to TRBJ2-7; 10 bases agree with TRBD2. The CDR3 sequence is 15 residues long. V trimming: 2 bases; J trimming: 7 bases; junction bases outside the gene matches: 8. Germline CDR1 reads SGHTA; CDR2 reads FQGNSA. The CDR3 loop reads CASSLWSSGGGEQYF. In nucleotides, the CDR3 is TGTGCCAGCAGCTTATGGTCTAGCGGGGGAGGTGAGCAGTACTTC.

The chain links TRBV29-1 to TRBJ1-2; D might be TRBD1 (6 bases). Trimming took off 6 bases at V and 2 bases at J, with 10 bases between the two ends. CDR3 size: 12 residues. Germline-derived CDR1 and CDR2 are SQVTM and ANQGSEA. This CDR3 is CSVLTGNYGYTF. The CDR3 DNA sequence: TGCAGCGTCCTAACAGGGAACTATGGCTACACCTTC.

This CDR3 reads CASSLGGLEANEQFF. The DNA for the CDR3 is TGCGCCAGCAGCCTAGGCGGACTAGAGGCCAATGAGCAGTTCTTC. J is TRBJ2-1 and V is TRBV5-1; 7 nucleotides align to TRBD2. The V gene's germline CDR1 is SGHRS and CDR2 YFSETQ. The CDR3 consists of 15 residues. The ends lost 4 bases at V and 6 bases at J; junction bases unmatched: 10.

There are a few counts of this clone. The J gene is TRBJ2-5, the V gene TRBV18; D remains ambiguous. The CDR3 contains 13 residues. CDR1 is KGHSH, CDR2 LQKENI, per germline. V dropped 0 bases and J dropped 5 bases, with 7 bases sitting between them. The CDR3 region is CASSPPSDETQYF. In DNA form, the CDR3 reads TGTGCCAGCTCACCACCGAGCGATGAGACCCAGTACTTC.